This is a list of T cell receptor beta chains from one sample in a study of blood T cell repertoires in COVID-19. The data were produced by immunoSEQ multiplex PCR, yet TCRdb's version contains in-frame clones alone and is incomplete. Of around 160,000 clones in the sample, roughly four fifths are singletons; the top ten hold 15%. Sequenced: peripheral blood. These TCRs come from a human donor with acute or convalescent COVID-19. The donor label of this sample is uncertain. The conserved cysteine and the conserved F or W are not part of the CDR3 here. Each record gives: J gene, V gene, CDR3 protein.

J: TRBJ2-7; V: TRBV7-2; CDR3: ASSQDRQGREQY
J: TRBJ2-5; V: TRBV7-6; CDR3: ASSRPGQGLETQY
J: TRBJ2-7; V: TRBV6-5; CDR3: ASSYSSRGLYEQY
J: TRBJ1-1; V: TRBV2; CDR3: ASSEDRANTEAF
J: TRBJ1-2; V: TRBV2; CDR3: ASRTPGDYGYT
J: TRBJ2-3; V: TRBV6-1; CDR3: ASSDQGTTDTQY
J: TRBJ2-1; V: TRBV19; CDR3: ASSISSVDEQF
J: TRBJ1-6; V: TRBV19; CDR3: ASTQQVPNSPLH
J: TRBJ1-2; V: TRBV4-3; CDR3: ASSLRTGEGGYT
J: TRBJ1-5; V: TRBV7-9; CDR3: ASSYDNAGQPQH
J: TRBJ2-3; V: TRBV11-3; CDR3: ASSRAFADTQY
J: TRBJ2-7; V: TRBV6-6; CDR3: ASSYSEGTSVEQY
J: TRBJ2-7; V: TRBV19; CDR3: ASSTNRDSYEQY
J: TRBJ2-5; V: TRBV29-1; CDR3: SVATPQREETQY
J: TRBJ1-2; V: TRBV5-1; CDR3: ASSLGDWGSYGYT
J: TRBJ1-5; V: TRBV27; CDR3: ASSPSGTAYSNQPQH
J: TRBJ1-3; V: TRBV3-1/TRBV3-2; CDR3: ASSQTGGSGNTIY
J: TRBJ1-4; V: TRBV12-3/TRBV12-4; CDR3: ASSSRSQGKLF
J: TRBJ2-6; V: TRBV11-2; CDR3: ASSLGTGGVSGANVLT
J: TRBJ1-6; V: TRBV30; CDR3: AWSPQLEAPLH
J: TRBJ1-5; V: TRBV19; CDR3: ASRNPGTSQPQH
J: TRBJ2-7; V: TRBV18; CDR3: ASSPLDGAYEQY
J: TRBJ2-7; V: TRBV5-6; CDR3: ASSSGRGLGEQY
J: TRBJ1-1; V: TRBV9; CDR3: ASSVGGQNTEAF
J: TRBJ2-7; V: TRBV5-1; CDR3: ASSLLEFPYEQY
J: TRBJ2-5; V: TRBV11-2; CDR3: ASRLSSRGGLGTQY
J: TRBJ1-1; V: TRBV3-1/TRBV3-2; CDR3: ASSQDAAGQNTEAF
J: TRBJ2-1; V: TRBV11-3; CDR3: ASSLGLAAVGEQF
J: TRBJ2-5; V: TRBV5-8; CDR3: ASSSGLAGGVSQETQY
J: TRBJ1-5; V: TRBV28; CDR3: ASSFHTATGQPQH
J: TRBJ2-3; V: TRBV5-1; CDR3: ASSLSGLAGTDTQY